Presented here are 30 T cell receptor beta chains from one specimen sequenced in a study of radiation and T cells in renal cell carcinoma. Method: immunoSEQ multiplex PCR; TCRdb's copy keeps in-frame clones and lacks some. The sample yields about 47,000 clones, 75% to 85% seen once. The sample's time point: blood 2 weeks post-SBRT. Treatment of the sample: 15 Gy SBRT to primary tumor, nephrectomy 4 weeks later. The source was blood, collected from a patient whose treatment included radiotherapy and nephrectomy. The source of these receptors is a woman in her 70s with renal cell carcinoma.

The V gene is TRBV27, the J gene TRBJ2-2; TRBD2 matches 10 bases. The CDR3 has 15 amino acids. V lost 4 bases, J lost 5 bases, and 4 bases stayed unmatched. Germline CDR1 reads MNHEY; CDR2 reads SMNVEV (reference sequence). The CDR3 DNA follows: TGTGCCAGCAGTTACACGGGACTAGCGACCGGGGAGCTGTTTTTT. This translates into CASSYTGLATGELFF.

The chain links TRBV11-2 to TRBJ2-3; D is ambiguous. Germline CDR1 is SGHAT and CDR2 is FQNNGV. This CDR3 contains 14 residues. V was shortened by 5 bases and J by 5 bases, with 14 bases between the two germline ends. The CDR3 DNA reads TGTGCCAGCAGCAGCCGTGGGGTGGGAGATACGCAGTATTTT. Translated: CASSSRGVGDTQYF.

The chain is built from TRBV5-4 and TRBJ2-5; 7 bases line up with TRBD2. V trimming: 3 bases; J trimming: 5 bases; junction bases outside the gene matches: 13. The CDR3 has 16 residues. The germline gives CDR1 SGHNT, CDR2 YYREEE (reference sequence). In nucleotides, the CDR3 is TGTGCCAGCAGCTCCCTCCGACTAGCCGACGGGGAGACCCAGTACTTC. Protein product: CASSSLRLADGETQYF.

The chain carries TRBV20-1 and TRBJ1-2; no definite D call. Between the trimmed V and J ends, which lost 4 bases and 6 bases, there was a span of 9 bases. CDR3 length equals 11 residues. Germline lookup yields CDR1 DFQATT and CDR2 SNEGSKA (reference sequence). The CDR3 DNA is TGCAGTGCTAAAACAGCGGATGGCTACACCTTC. The encoded protein is CSAKTADGYTF.

This chain connects TRBV5-1 to TRBJ1-5; D not resolved. This CDR3 is built from 15 residues. Trimming removed 1 base at V and 5 bases at J, with 13 bases between. CDR1 SGHRS and CDR2 YFSETQ come from the germline V gene. CDR3: CASSLSGEGHQPQHF. CDR3 DNA: TGCGCCAGCAGCTTGAGTGGGGAAGGGCATCAGCCCCAGCATTTT.

The V and J genes are TRBV7-9 and TRBJ2-7, with 13 bases aligning to TRBD2. The CDR3 length is 18 residues. CDR1 is SEHNR and CDR2 is FQNEAQ in the germline V gene (reference sequence). After removal of 0 bases from V and 0 bases from J, the junction contained 5 bases not matched to a gene. CDR3 in amino acids: CASSLAQTSGGNSYEQYF. CDR3 bases: TGTGCCAGCAGCTTAGCGCAGACTAGCGGGGGGAACTCCTACGAGCAGTACTTC.

The chain joins TRBV5-1 to TRBJ2-3; 9 nucleotides line up with TRBD1. Germline V gene lookup returns CDR1 SGHRS and CDR2 YFSETQ. The CDR3 covers 15 residues. The V gene end was trimmed by 0 bases and the J gene end by 2 bases; junction bases not matched to a gene: 1. The CDR3 spells CASSLGDRATDTQYF. CDR3 DNA sequence: TGCGCCAGCAGCTTGGGGGACAGGGCCACAGATACGCAGTATTTT.

J is TRBJ2-1 and V is TRBV9, with 9 bases that match TRBD1. Trimming removed 4 bases from V and 3 bases from J; junction bases left unmatched: 8. The CDR3 length is 16 residues. Germline CDR1 SGDLS, CDR2 YYNGEE. CDR3 loop: CASSPRTGANYNEQFF. The DNA for the CDR3 is TGTGCCAGCAGCCCCAGGACAGGGGCGAACTACAATGAGCAGTTCTTC.

The rearrangement links TRBV4-1 to TRBJ2-5; 8 bases are a match to TRBD2. The J call could be wrong; TRBJ2-7 is a better fit for the DNA end. This CDR3 contains 15 residues. Germline V CDR1 and CDR2: MGHRA, YSYEKL. CDR3 amino acids: CASSQGSLAGNEQYF. In DNA form, the CDR3 reads TGCGCCAGCAGCCAAGGTAGCCTAGCGGGTAACGAGCAGTACTTC.

V is TRBV5-4 and J is TRBJ1-4; 9 nucleotides match TRBD1. Germline loops: CDR1 SGHNT, CDR2 YYREEE (reference sequence). The CDR3 has 14 amino acids. V lost 6 bases and J lost 6; bases outside the gene matches: 6. The CDR3 nucleotides are TGTGCCAGCACCCGGGACAGGGAAGATGAAAAACTGTTTTTT. Translation: CASTRDREDEKLFF.

The chain carries TRBV11-2 and TRBJ2-7; D gene uncertain. This CDR3 region has 14 residues. Germline assignment: CDR1 SGHAT and CDR2 FQNNGV. V shed 5 bases and J shed 2 bases, with 13 bases lying between them. CDR3 amino acids: CASSVVGGPYEQYF. In nucleotides, the CDR3 is TGTGCCAGCAGCGTAGTAGGTGGACCCTACGAGCAGTACTTC. The full variable domain, its missing parts supplied by reference TRBV11-2 and TRBJ2-7, is EAGVAQSPRYKIIEKRQSVAFWCNPISGHATLYWYQQILGQGPKLLIQFQNNGVVDDSQLPKDRFSAERLKGVDSTLKIQPAKLEDSAVYLCASSVVGGPYEQYFGPGTRLTVT.

The chain recombines TRBV4-1 with TRBJ2-3; no clear D gene. CDR1 and CDR2 from the germline V gene are MGHRA and YSYEKL. This CDR3 is built from 12 residues. V was shortened by 0 bases and J by 9 bases, with 7 bases between the two germline ends. The CDR3, as DNA: TGCGCCAGCAGCCAAGAATTTGGGACGCAGTATTTT. Its translation: CASSQEFGTQYF.

This clone was counted only a few times. In nucleotides, the CDR3 is TGTGCCAGCAGCTTGGGGTGGGCGGGAAAGCCCCAGTACTTC. Translated: CASSLGWAGKPQYF. This chain links TRBV7-2 with TRBJ2-5, with D maybe TRBD2 (6 bases). This CDR3 spans 14 amino acids. Germline V CDR1 and CDR2: SGHTA, FQGNSA. The V end was cut by 3 bases, the J end by 9 bases, with 17 bases between.

This sequence joins TRBV5-1 and TRBJ2-7; 8 nucleotides align to TRBD1. Unmatched junction bases numbered 2, after V lost 3 bases and J lost 6 bases. The CDR3 covers 12 residues. The germline gives CDR1 SGHRS, CDR2 YFSETQ. DNA of the CDR3: TGCGCCAGCAGCTGGGACAGGTTCGAGCAGTACTTC. It encodes CASSWDRFEQYF.

V and J are TRBV4-1 and TRBJ2-5; no definite D call. CDR3 length equals 14 residues. V was clipped by 5 bases and J by 1 base, with 11 bases between them. Germline-derived CDR1 and CDR2 are MGHRA and YSYEKL. Here the CDR3 reads CASSLRSIQETQYF. CDR3 coding DNA: TGCGCCAGCAGCTTACGCTCGATCCAAGAGACCCAGTACTTC.

The chain has TRBV15 and TRBJ2-3; D remains ambiguous. CDR3 length: 15 amino acids. Trimming pared 5 bases from V and 1 base from J, leaving 13 bases between. The V gene's germline CDR1 is LNHNV and CDR2 YYDKDF (reference sequence). The CDR3 region is CATSLGLDGTDTQYF. The CDR3 region has the DNA TGTGCCACCAGCTTGGGGTTAGACGGCACAGATACGCAGTATTTT.

The chain links TRBV10-3 to TRBJ2-2; D possibly corresponds to TRBD2 (6 bases). V was cut by 11 bases and J by 5 bases, with 18 bases left in between. CDR1 is ENHRY, CDR2 SYGVKD, per germline. The CDR3 totals 14 residues. The CDR3 loop is CASAEGPATGELFF. Written as DNA, the CDR3 is TGTGCCTCGGCGGAGGGGCCAGCAACCGGGGAGCTGTTTTTT.

This clone occurred a few times. The chain is built from TRBV9 and TRBJ1-3, with no clear D. CDR1 is SGDLS and CDR2 is YYNGEE in the germline V gene. V was clipped by 3 bases and J by 0 bases, with 7 bases between them. This CDR3 contains 14 residues. CDR3 DNA: TGTGCCAGCAGCGGGACGGTCTCTGGAAACACCATATATTTT. This encodes CASSGTVSGNTIYF.

This clone was recorded a few times. This chain joins TRBV18 and TRBJ2-7, with D maybe TRBD1 (6 bases). The V gene lost 6 bases and the J gene lost 2 bases, with 17 bases spanning the gap. The CDR3 contains 15 residues. The V gene's germline CDR1 is KGHSH and CDR2 LQKENI. CDR3 protein: CASSKTGKGAYEQYF. CDR3 coding DNA: TGTGCCAGCTCGAAAACAGGGAAGGGGGCCTACGAGCAGTACTTC.

The V call is TRBV5-1, the J call TRBJ1-1, with D possibly TRBD1 on 5 matching bases. The CDR3 has 14 residues. Germline V gives CDR1 SGHRS, CDR2 YFSETQ. With 3 bases removed from V and 5 bases from J, the gap between germline ends came to 14 bases. This CDR3 is CASSSGGAGTEAFF. As DNA, the CDR3 is TGCGCCAGCAGCTCAGGCGGGGCTGGGACTGAAGCTTTCTTT.

The V call is TRBV5-1, the J call TRBJ2-1; D may be TRBD1 (6 bases). The CDR3 loop spans 13 amino acids. Trimming pared 0 bases from V and 10 bases from J, leaving 11 bases between. CDR1 and CDR2 from the germline V gene are SGHRS and YFSETQ. CDR3 sequence: CASSLVGTREQFF. The CDR3 nucleotides read TGCGCCAGCAGCTTGGTAGGGACACGGGAGCAGTTCTTC.

The chain uses TRBV5-8 and TRBJ1-2; TRBD1 agrees at 8 bases. V was clipped by 3 bases and J by 7 bases; unmatched bases: 2. The CDR3 covers 12 residues. In germline, CDR1 is SGHTS, CDR2 YDEGEE. CDR3: CASSSDRGGYTF. In nucleotides, the CDR3 is TGTGCCAGCAGCTCCGACAGGGGTGGCTACACCTTC. The full variable domain, rest sourced from reference TRBV5-8 and TRBJ1-2, is EAGVTQSPTHLIKTRGQQATLRCSPISGHTSVYWYQQALGLGLQFLLWYDEGEERNRGNFPPRFSGRQFPNYSSELNVNALELEDSALYLCASSSDRGGYTFGSGTRLTVV.

The chain joins TRBV9 to TRBJ2-1; D not certain. Germline V gene sequence: CDR1 SGDLS, CDR2 YYNGEE. The CDR3 totals 11 residues. Trimming cost V 0 bases and J 7 bases, with 2 bases left between them. CDR3 amino acids: CASSVANEQFF. CDR3 DNA sequence: TGTGCCAGCAGCGTAGCTAATGAGCAGTTCTTC.

The V call is TRBV6-6, the J call TRBJ1-1, with D perhaps matching TRBD1 (6 bases). The V end lost 8 bases, the J end lost 7 bases, and 11 bases lay between the germline ends. Germline V CDR1 and CDR2: MNHNY, SVGAGI (reference sequence). The CDR3 totals 11 residues. CDR3 sequence reads: CASQDRYEAFF. CDR3 in DNA: TGTGCCAGCCAGGACAGATATGAAGCTTTCTTT.

The chain recombines TRBV5-1 with TRBJ2-2; 7 bases are a match to TRBD2. Germline trimming cut 2 bases from V and 1 base from J; bases unmatched to any gene: 2. Germline assignment: CDR1 SGHRS and CDR2 YFSETQ. The CDR3 consists of 15 residues. The CDR3 here is CASSLKRGNTGELFF. The CDR3 DNA is TGCGCCAGCAGCTTAAAGCGGGGGAACACCGGGGAGCTGTTTTTT. The whole variable domain, filled in from reference TRBV5-1 and TRBJ2-2, reads KAGVTQTPRYLIKTRGQQVTLSCSPISGHRSVSWYQQTPGQGLQFLFEYFSETQRNKGNFPGRFSGRQFSNSRSEMNVSTLELGDSALYLCASSLKRGNTGELFFGEGSRLTVL.

The chain combines TRBV7-9 with TRBJ1-1; TRBD1 matches 8 bases. Germline V CDR1 and CDR2: SEHNR, FQNEAQ (reference sequence). Trimming cost V 5 bases and J 0 bases; bases outside gene matches: 2. CDR3 size: 14 residues. The CDR3 DNA follows: TGTGCCAGCAGCCGGACAGGGATGAACACTGAAGCTTTCTTT. This sequence encodes CASSRTGMNTEAFF.

The V call is TRBV5-4, the J call TRBJ2-5, with D unclear. V lost 4 bases and J 0 bases, leaving 7 bases between the germline ends. The CDR3 length is 13 residues. Germline lookup yields CDR1 SGHNT and CDR2 YYREEE (reference sequence). DNA of the CDR3: TGTGCCAGCAGCCCTGATAACCAAGAGACCCAGTACTTC. Its protein is CASSPDNQETQYF.

The V call is TRBV5-1, the J call TRBJ2-7; no firm D call. Trimming shortened V by 0 bases and J by 0 bases, and 4 bases separated the two germline ends. Per the germline V gene, CDR1 is SGHRS and CDR2 is YFSETQ. The CDR3 is 13 amino acids. The CDR3: CASSLGASYEQYF. The CDR3, as DNA: TGCGCCAGCAGCTTGGGGGCCTCCTACGAGCAGTACTTC.

The rearrangement uses TRBV7-2 and TRBJ2-5; D is ambiguous. This CDR3 comprises 15 residues. Germline loops: CDR1 SGHTA, CDR2 FQGNSA. Trimming took off 1 base at V and 5 bases at J, with 14 bases between the two ends. The CDR3 spells CASSLVDQRTETQYF. CDR3 in DNA: TGTGCCAGCAGCTTAGTCGACCAAAGAACGGAGACCCAGTACTTC.

This clone turned up a few times. The chain links TRBV19 to TRBJ2-5; TRBD2 matches at 8 bases. V shed 3 bases, J shed 5 bases, and the junction held 11 bases outside the gene matches. The CDR3 length is 16 residues. CDR1 LNHDA and CDR2 SQIVND come from the germline V gene (reference sequence). The CDR3 reads CASSMYGGPSGETQYF. CDR3 coding DNA: TGTGCCAGTAGTATGTATGGGGGGCCTAGCGGGGAGACCCAGTACTTC.